The clone carrying this TCR beta chain was seen just once. The record originates from a study of T-cell reconstitution after alpha-beta-depleted transplantation in children. Molecular barcoding with unique molecular identifiers was used for the TCRbeta library. TCRdb fed the PCR reads into MiXCR, producing one record per CDR3 protein. The repertoire includes approximately 400,000 distinct CDR3 sequences, approximately 10% of them detected once, and roughly 6% sits in the top ten. V was pared by 3 bases and J by 4 bases, with 19 bases between. Looked up from germline, CDR1 is SGHRS and CDR2 is YFSETQ. The length of the CDR3 is 16 residues.

This TCR was recovered from a human donor who donated a stem cell graft to a child with acute myeloid leukemia. The input for sequencing was PBMCs from the stem cell graft donor, taken from the stem cell graft. The chain links TRBV5-1 to TRBJ2-5; D ambiguous. The CDR3 loop reads CASSSGGPPRLETQYF. DNA for the CDR3: TGCGCCAGCAGCTCGGGCGGACCCCCGCGGCTAGAGACCCAGTACTTC.